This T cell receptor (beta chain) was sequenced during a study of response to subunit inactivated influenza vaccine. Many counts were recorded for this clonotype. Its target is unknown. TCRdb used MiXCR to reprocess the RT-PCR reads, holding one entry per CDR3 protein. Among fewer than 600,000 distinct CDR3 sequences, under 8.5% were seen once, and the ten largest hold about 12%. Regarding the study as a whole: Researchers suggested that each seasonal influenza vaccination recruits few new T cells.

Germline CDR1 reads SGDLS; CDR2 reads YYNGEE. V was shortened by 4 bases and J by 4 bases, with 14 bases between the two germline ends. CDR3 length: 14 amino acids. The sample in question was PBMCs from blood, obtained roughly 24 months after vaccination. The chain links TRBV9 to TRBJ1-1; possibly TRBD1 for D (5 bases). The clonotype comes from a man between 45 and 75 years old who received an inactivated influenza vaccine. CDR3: CASSPWGEFTEAFF. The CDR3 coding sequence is TGTGCCAGCAGCCCTTGGGGGGAATTCACTGAAGCTTTCTTT. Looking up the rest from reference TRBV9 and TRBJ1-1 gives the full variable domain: DSGVTQTPKHLITATGQRVTLRCSPRSGDLSVYWYQQSLDQGLQFLIQYYNGEERAKGNILERFSAQQFPDLHSELNLSSLELGDSALYFCASSPWGEFTEAFFGQGTRLTVV.